These 5 T cell receptor beta chains were sequenced from one sample in a study of cytomegalovirus exposure and HLA in healthy donors. The PCR ran on 60 Vbeta and 13 Jbeta primers. Profiled with immunoSEQ multiplex PCR; TCRdb holds only in-frame clones, not every one. Among around 120,000 clones listed, around 86% were seen once. The sequenced sample was PBMCs. The origin of the receptors is a man between 18 and 29 years old in good health and CMV-seronegative.

The rearrangement joins TRBV2 to TRBJ2-3; TRBD2 aligns across 12 bases. This CDR3 comprises 15 residues. The germline V gene encodes CDR1 SNHLY and CDR2 FYNNEI. J gave up 6 bases and V 9 bases, and 10 bases lay outside the gene matches. The CDR3 sequence is CARSLAGGPWDTQYF. CDR3 sequence (DNA): TGTGCCAGGAGTCTAGCGGGGGGGCCTTGGGATACGCAGTATTTT.

This chain links TRBV19 with TRBJ2-3; 9 nucleotides match TRBD1. The CDR3 is 15 amino acids. CDR1 and CDR2 from the germline V gene are LNHDA and SQIVND (reference sequence). Germline trimming cut 4 bases from V and 0 bases from J; bases unmatched to any gene: 2. CDR3 nucleotide sequence: TGTGCCAGTAGTAACGACAGGGGGAGCACAGATACGCAGTATTTT. Protein: CASSNDRGSTDTQYF.

The chain links TRBV30 to TRBJ2-3, with D unclear. Between the trimmed V and J ends, which lost 2 bases and 1 base, there was a span of 13 bases. Looked up from germline, CDR1 is GTSNPN and CDR2 is SVGIG (reference sequence). The CDR3 is 15 amino acids. DNA for the CDR3: TGTGCCTGGAGTCGTGAACAGTCAGGCACAGATACGCAGTATTTT. The encoded protein is CAWSREQSGTDTQYF.

The chain is built from TRBV6-1 and TRBJ2-5, with D tentatively TRBD2 (6 bases). This CDR3 contains 15 residues. Germline values: CDR1 MNHNS, CDR2 SASEGT. The V end lost 1 base, the J end lost 2 bases, and 11 bases lay between the germline ends. CDR3 protein: CASSEEVGGQETQYF. CDR3 sequence (DNA): TGTGCCAGCAGTGAAGAGGTAGGAGGGCAAGAGACCCAGTACTTC.

V usage is TRBV5-1 and J usage is TRBJ2-6; 9 nucleotides line up with TRBD1. This CDR3 comprises 17 residues. V trimming: 2 bases; J trimming: 1 base; junction bases outside the gene matches: 4. Germline CDR1 is SGHRS and CDR2 is YFSETQ. CDR3: CASSFMTGGSGANVLTF. For the CDR3, the DNA is TGCGCCAGCAGCTTTATGACAGGGGGGTCTGGGGCCAACGTCCTGACTTTC.